This T cell receptor (beta chain) was captured in a study of monozygotic twins with inflammatory bowel disease. Study-level points and caveats: Different subtypes (of T cells) could not be told apart from one another. Repertoires of patients may have been made more variable by differing immunosuppressive treatments.

For this clonotype: No antigen is known for it.

From germline, CDR1 is SNHLY and CDR2 FYNNEI. This CDR3 region has 13 residues. Total RNA from whole blood was isolated with no T cell sorting. TCRdb re-called the 5' RACE reads and shows each CDR3 protein once, DNA omitted. This listing includes approximately 390,000 distinct CDR3 sequences. The clonotype comes from a human donor with ulcerative colitis or Crohn's disease, or a healthy co-twin of an affected twin (not recorded which). The chain carries TRBV2 and TRBJ2-7; the TCRdb call, TRBD2, lacks DNA for checking. The sequencing sample was made of blood. The CDR3 sequence: CASSRTSWYEQYF.